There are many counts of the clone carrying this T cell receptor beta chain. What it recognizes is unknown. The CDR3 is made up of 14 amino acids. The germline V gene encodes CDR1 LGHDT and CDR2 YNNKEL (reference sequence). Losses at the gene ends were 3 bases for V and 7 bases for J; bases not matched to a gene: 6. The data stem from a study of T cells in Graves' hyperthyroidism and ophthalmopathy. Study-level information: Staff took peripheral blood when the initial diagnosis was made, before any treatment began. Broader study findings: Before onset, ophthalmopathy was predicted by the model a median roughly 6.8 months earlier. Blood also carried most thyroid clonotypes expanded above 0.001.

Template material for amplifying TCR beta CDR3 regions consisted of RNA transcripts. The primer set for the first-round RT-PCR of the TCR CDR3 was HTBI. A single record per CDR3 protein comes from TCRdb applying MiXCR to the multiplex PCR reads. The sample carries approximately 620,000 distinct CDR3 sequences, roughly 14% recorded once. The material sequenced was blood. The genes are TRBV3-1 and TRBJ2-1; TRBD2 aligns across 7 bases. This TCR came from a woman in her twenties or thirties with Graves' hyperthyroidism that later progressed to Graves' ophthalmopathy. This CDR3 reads CASSQGGRVNEQFF. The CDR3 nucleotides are TGTGCCAGCAGCCAGGGCGGGAGAGTGAATGAGCAGTTCTTC.